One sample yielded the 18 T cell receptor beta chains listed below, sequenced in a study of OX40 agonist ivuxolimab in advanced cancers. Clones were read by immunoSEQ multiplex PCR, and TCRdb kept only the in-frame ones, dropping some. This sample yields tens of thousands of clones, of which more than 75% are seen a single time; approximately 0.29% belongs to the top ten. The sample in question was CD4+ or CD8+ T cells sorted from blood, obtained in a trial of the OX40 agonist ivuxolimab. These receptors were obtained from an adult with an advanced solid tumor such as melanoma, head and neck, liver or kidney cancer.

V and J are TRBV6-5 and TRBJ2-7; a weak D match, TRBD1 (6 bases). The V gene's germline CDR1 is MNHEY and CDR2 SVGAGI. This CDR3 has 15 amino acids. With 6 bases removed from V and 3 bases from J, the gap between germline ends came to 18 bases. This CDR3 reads CASRVSQAGDYEQYF. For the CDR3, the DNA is TGTGCCAGCAGGGTTTCACAGGCAGGGGACTACGAGCAGTACTTC.

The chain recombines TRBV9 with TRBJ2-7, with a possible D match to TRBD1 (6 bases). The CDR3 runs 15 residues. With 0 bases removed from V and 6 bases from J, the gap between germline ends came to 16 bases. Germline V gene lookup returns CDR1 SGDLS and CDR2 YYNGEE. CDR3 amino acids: CASSVDSGESREQYF. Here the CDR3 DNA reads TGTGCCAGCAGCGTAGACTCAGGGGAAAGTCGCGAGCAGTACTTC. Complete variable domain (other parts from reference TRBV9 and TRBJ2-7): DSGVTQTPKHLITATGQRVTLRCSPRSGDLSVYWYQQSLDQGLQFLIQYYNGEERAKGNILERFSAQQFPDLHSELNLSSLELGDSALYFCASSVDSGESREQYFGPGTRLTVT.

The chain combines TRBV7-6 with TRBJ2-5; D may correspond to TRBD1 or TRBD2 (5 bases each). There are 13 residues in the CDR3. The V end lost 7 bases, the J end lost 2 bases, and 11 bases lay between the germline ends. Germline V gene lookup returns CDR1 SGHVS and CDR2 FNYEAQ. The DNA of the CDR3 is TGTGCCAGCACCCAGGGACGGCAAGAGACCCAGTACTTC. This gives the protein CASTQGRQETQYF.

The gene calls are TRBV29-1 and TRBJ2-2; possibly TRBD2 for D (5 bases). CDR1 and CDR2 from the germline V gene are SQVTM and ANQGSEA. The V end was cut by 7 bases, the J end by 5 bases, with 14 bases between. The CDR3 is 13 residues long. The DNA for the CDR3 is TGCAGCGCCCGCGAGGGTGGGACCGGGGAGCTGTTTTTT. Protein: CSAREGGTGELFF.

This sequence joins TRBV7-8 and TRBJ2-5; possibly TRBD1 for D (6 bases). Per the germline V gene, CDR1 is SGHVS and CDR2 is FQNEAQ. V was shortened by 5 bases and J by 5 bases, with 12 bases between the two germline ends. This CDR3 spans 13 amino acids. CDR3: CASSLTGPETQYF. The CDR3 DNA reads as TGTGCCAGCAGCCTCACAGGGCCGGAGACCCAGTACTTC.

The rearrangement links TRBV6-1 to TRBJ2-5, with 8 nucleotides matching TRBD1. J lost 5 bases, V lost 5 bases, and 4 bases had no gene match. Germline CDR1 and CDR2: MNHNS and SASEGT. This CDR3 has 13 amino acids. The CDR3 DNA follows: TGTGCCAGCAGTTGGACAGGGCGGGAGACCCAGTACTTC. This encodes CASSWTGRETQYF.

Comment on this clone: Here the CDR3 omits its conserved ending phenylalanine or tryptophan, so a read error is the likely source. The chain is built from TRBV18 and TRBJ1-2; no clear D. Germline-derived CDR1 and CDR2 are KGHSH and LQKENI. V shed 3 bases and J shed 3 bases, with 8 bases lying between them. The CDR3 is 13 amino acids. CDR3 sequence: CASSPVLDYGYTL. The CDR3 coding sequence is TGTGCCAGCTCACCTGTCTTGGACTATGGCTACACCCTC.

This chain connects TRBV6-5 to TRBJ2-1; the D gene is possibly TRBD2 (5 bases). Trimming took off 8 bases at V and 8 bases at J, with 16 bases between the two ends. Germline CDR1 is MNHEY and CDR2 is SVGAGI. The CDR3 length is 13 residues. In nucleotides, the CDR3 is TGTGCCAGCTGCGAGAGGGCCCTCCATGAGCAGTTCTTC. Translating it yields CASCERALHEQFF.

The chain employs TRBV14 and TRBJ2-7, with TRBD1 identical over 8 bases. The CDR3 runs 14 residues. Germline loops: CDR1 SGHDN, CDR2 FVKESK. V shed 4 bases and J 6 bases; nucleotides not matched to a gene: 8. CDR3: CASSPKTTGGEQYF. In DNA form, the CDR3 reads TGTGCCAGCAGCCCCAAAACTACAGGGGGCGAGCAGTACTTC.

The CDR3 DNA reads TGTGCCAGCTACAGGGGGCTCACTGAAGCTTTCTTT. This gives the protein CASYRGLTEAFF. The chain joins TRBV6-5 to TRBJ1-1, with 9 bases aligning to TRBD1. Germline CDR1 is MNHEY and CDR2 is SVGAGI. Unmatched junction bases numbered 2, after V lost 8 bases and J lost 4 bases. This CDR3 spans 12 amino acids.

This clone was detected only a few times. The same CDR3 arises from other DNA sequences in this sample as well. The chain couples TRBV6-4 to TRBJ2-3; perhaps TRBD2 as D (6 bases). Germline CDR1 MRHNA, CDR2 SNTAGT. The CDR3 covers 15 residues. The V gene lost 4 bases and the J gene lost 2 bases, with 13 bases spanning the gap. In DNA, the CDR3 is TGTGCCAGCAGTGGCAGGCGGGGAGCCACAGATACGCAGTATTTT. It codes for CASSGRRGATDTQYF.

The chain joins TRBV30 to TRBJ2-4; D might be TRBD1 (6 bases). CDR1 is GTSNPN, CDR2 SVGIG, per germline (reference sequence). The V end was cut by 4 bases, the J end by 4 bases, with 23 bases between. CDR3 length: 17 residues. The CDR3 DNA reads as TGTGCCTGGAACAATGACCCCCGCGGACAGCTAAAAAACATTCAGTACTTC. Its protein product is CAWNNDPRGQLKNIQYF.

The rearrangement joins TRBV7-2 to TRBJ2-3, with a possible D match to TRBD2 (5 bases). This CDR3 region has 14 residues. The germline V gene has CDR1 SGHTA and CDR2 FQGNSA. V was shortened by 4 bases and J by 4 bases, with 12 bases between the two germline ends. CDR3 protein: CASSSSLASDTQYF. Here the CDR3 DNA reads TGTGCCAGCAGCTCATCGCTAGCATCAGATACGCAGTATTTT.

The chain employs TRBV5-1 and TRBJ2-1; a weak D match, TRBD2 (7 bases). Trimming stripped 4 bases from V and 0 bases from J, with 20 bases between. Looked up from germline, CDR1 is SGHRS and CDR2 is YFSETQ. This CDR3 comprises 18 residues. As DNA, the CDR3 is TGCGCCAGCAGCCTGGGAGGGCTACAGGGACCCTCCTACAATGAGCAGTTCTTC. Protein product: CASSLGGLQGPSYNEQFF. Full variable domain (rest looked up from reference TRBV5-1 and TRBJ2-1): KAGVTQTPRYLIKTRGQQVTLSCSPISGHRSVSWYQQTPGQGLQFLFEYFSETQRNKGNFPGRFSGRQFSNSRSEMNVSTLELGDSALYLCASSLGGLQGPSYNEQFFGPGTRLTVL.

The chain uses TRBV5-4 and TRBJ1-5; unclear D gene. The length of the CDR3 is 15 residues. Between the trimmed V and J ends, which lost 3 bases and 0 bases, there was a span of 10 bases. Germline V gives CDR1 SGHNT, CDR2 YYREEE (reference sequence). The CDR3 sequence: CASSSGGSSNQPQHF. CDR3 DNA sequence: TGTGCCAGCAGCTCCGGTGGCAGTAGCAATCAGCCCCAGCATTTT.

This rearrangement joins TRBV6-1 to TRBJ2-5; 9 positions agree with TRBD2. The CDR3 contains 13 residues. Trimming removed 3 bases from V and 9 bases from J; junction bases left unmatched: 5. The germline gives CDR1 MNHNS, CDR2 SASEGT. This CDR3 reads CASSDSAGGPQYF. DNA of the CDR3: TGTGCCAGCAGTGATTCGGCGGGGGGGCCCCAGTACTTC.

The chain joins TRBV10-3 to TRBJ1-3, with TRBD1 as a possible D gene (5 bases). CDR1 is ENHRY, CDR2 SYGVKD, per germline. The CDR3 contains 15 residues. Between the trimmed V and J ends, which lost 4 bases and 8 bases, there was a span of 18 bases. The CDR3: CAISGTPGFQDTIYF. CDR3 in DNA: TGTGCCATCAGTGGGACCCCAGGGTTTCAGGACACCATATATTTT.

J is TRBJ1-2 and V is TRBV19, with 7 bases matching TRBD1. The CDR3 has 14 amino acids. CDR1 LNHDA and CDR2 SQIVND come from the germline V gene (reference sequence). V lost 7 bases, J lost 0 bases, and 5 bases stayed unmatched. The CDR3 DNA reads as TGTGCCAGTACCCCGGGACAGTCTAACTATGGCTACACCTTC. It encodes CASTPGQSNYGYTF.